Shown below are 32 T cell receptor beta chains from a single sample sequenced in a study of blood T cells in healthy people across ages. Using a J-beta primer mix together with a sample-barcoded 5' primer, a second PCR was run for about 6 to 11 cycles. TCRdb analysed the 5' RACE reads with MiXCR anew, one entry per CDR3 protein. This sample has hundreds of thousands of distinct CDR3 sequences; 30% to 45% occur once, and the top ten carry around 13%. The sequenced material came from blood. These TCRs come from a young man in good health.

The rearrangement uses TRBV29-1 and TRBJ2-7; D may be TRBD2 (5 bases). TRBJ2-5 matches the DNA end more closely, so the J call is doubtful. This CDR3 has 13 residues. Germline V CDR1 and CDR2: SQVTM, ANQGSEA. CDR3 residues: CSSGSGRLETQYF. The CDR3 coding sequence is TGCAGCTCGGGCAGCGGCAGGCTGGAGACCCAGTACTTC.

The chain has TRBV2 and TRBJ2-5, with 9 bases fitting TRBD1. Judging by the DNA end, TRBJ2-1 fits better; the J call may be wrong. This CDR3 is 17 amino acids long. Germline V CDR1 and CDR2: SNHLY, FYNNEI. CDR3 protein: CASIPRPDRGWGETQFF. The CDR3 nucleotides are TGTGCCAGCATCCCTCGACCGGACAGGGGTTGGGGAGAGACCCAGTTCTTC.

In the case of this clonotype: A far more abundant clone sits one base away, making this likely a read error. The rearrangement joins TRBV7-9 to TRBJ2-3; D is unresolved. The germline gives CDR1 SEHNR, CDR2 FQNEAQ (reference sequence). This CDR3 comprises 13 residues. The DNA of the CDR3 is TGTTCCAGCAGCTTAGTCGGCACAGATACGCAGTATTTT. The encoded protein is CSSSLVGTDTQYF.

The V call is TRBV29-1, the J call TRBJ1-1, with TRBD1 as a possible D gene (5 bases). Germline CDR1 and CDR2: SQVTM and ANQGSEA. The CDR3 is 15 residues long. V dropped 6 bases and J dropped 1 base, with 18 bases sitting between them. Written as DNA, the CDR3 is TGCAGCGTGTCAAACTCCGGGACGGCGAACACTGAAGCTTTCTTT. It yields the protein CSVSNSGTANTEAFF.

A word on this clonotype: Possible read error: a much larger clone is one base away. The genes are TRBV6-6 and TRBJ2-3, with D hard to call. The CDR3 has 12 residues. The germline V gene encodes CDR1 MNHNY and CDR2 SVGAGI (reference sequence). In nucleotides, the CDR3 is TGTGCCAGCAGTTACACGGGTGATACGCGGTATTTT. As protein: CASSYTGDTRYF.

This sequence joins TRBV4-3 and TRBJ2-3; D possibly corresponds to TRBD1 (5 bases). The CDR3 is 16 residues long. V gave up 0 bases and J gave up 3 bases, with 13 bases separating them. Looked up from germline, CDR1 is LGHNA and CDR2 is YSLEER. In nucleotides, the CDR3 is TGCGCCAGCAGCCAAGATGTCAGGGCCCAGACAGATACGCAGTATTTT. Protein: CASSQDVRAQTDTQYF.

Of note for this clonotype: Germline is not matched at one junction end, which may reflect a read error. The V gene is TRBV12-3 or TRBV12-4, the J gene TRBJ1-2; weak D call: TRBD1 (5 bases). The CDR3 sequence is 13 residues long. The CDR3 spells CASSLGGTYGHTF. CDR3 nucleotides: TGTGCCAGCAGTTTAGGCGGGACCTATGGCCACACCTTC.

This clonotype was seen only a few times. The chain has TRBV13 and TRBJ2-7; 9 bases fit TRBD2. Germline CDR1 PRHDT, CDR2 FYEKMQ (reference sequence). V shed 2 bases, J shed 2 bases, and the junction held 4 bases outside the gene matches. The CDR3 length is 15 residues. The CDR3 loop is CASSLRGGGAYEQYF. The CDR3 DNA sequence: TGTGCCAGCAGCTTAAGGGGCGGGGGGGCCTACGAGCAGTACTTC.

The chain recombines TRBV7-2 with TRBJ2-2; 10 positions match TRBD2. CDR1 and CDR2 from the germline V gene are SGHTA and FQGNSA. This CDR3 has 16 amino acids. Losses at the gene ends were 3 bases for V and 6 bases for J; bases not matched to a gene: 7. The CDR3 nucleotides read TGTGCCAGCAGCTTCCAGCGGGGGGGGCTCCCCGGGGAGCTGTTTTTT. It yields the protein CASSFQRGGLPGELFF.

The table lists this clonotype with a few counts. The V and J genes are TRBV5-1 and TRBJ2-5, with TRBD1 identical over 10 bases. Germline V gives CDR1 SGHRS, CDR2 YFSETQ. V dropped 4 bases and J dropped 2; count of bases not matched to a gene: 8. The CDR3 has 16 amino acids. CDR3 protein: CASSIGTGDSQETQYF. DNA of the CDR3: TGCGCCAGCAGCATCGGGACAGGGGACTCTCAAGAGACCCAGTACTTC.

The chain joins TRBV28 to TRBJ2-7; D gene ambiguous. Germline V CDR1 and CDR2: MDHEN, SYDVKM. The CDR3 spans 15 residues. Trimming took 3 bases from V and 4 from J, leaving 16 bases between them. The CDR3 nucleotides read TGTGCCAGCAGTTTCACTGGGATTAAGGCTTACGAGCAGTACTTC. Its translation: CASSFTGIKAYEQYF.

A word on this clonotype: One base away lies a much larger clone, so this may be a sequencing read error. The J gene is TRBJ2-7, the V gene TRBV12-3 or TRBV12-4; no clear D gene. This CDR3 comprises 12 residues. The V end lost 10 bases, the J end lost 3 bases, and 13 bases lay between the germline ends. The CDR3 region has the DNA TGTGCCAACAGAAAGGACCACTACGAGCAGTACTTC. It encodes CANRKDHYEQYF.

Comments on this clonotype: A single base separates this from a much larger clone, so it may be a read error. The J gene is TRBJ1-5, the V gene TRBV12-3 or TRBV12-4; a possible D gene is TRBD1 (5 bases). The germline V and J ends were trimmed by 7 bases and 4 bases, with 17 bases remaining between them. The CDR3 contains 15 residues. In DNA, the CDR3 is TGTGCCAGCATCAAAGTGGCAGGGACTAATCAGCCCCAGCATTTT. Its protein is CASIKVAGTNQPQHF.

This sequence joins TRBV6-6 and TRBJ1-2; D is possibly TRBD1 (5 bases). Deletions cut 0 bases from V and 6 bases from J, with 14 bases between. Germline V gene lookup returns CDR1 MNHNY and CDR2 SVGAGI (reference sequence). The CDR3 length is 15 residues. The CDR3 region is CASSYSGRADDGYTF. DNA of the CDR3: TGTGCCAGCAGTTACTCAGGCAGGGCAGACGATGGCTACACCTTC.

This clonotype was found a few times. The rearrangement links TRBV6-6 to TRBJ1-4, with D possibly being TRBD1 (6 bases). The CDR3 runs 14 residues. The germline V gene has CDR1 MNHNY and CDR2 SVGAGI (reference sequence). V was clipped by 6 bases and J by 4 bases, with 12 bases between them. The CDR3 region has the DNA TGTGCCAGCAGATGGACAGAGGTTAATGAAAAACTGTTTTTT. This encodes CASRWTEVNEKLFF.

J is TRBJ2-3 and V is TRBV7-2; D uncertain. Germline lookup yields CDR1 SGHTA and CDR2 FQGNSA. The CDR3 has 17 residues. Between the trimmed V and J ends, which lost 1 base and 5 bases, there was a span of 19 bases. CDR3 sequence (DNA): TGTGCCAGCAGCTTAGAACGAAGCGTACATTCGGGAGATACGCAGTATTTT. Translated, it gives CASSLERSVHSGDTQYF.

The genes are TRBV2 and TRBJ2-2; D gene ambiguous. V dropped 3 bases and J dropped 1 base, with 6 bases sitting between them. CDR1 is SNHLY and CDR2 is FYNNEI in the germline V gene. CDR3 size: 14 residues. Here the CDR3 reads CASSDSRNTGELFF. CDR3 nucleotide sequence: TGTGCCAGCAGTGACTCGCGGAACACCGGGGAGCTGTTTTTT.

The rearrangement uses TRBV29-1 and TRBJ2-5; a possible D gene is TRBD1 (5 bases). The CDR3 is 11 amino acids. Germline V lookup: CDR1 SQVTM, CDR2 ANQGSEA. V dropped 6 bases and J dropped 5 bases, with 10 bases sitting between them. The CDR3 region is CSVDTAETQYF. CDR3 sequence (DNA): TGCAGCGTGGACACGGCGGAGACCCAGTACTTC.

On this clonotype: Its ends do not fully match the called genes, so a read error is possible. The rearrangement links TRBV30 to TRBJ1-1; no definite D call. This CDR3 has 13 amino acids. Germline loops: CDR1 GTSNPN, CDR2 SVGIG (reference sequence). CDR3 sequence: CAWSARVEEEAFF. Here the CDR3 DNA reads TGTGCCTGGAGTGCCCGGGTGGAGGAGGAAGCTTTTTTT. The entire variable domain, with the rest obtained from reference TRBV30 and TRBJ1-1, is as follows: SQTIHQWPATLVQPVGSPLSLECTVEGTSNPNLYWYRQAAGRGLQLLFYSVGIGQISSEVPQNLSASRPQDRQFILSSKKLLLSDSGFYLCAWSARVEEEAFFGQGTRLTVV.

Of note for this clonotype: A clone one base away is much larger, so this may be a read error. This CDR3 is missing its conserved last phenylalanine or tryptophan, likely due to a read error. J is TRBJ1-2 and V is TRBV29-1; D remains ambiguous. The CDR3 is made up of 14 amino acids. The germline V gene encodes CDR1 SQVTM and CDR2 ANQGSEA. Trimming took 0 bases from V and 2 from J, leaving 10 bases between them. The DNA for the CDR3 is TGCAGCGTTGAAGATCTTGCAGGCAACTATGGCTACACCTCC. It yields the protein CSVEDLAGNYGYTS.

For the CDR3, the DNA is TGTGCCAGCAGCCGAGACAGGGGGCAGTCCTACAATGAGCAGTTCTTC. Translating gives CASSRDRGQSYNEQFF. The chain employs TRBV4-2 and TRBJ2-1; 10 bases align to TRBD1. There are 16 residues in the CDR3. Germline V lookup: CDR1 LGHNA, CDR2 YNFKEQ. V trimming: 4 bases; J trimming: 1 base; junction bases outside the gene matches: 4.

The CDR3 sequence: CSASLGLAESYNEQFF. The CDR3, as DNA: TGCAGTGCTAGTTTGGGACTAGCGGAGTCCTACAATGAGCAGTTCTTC. The chain combines TRBV20-1 with TRBJ2-1; 11 positions agree with TRBD2. J lost 1 base, V lost 3 bases, and 5 bases had no gene match. The CDR3 loop spans 16 amino acids. Per the germline V gene, CDR1 is DFQATT and CDR2 is SNEGSKA (reference sequence).

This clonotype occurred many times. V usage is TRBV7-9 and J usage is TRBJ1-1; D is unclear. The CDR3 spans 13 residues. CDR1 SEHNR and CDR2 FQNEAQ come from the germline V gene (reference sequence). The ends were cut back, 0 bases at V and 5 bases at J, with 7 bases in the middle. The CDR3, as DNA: TGTGCCAGCAGCTTAGCCGGACGTACTGAAGCTTTCTTT. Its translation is CASSLAGRTEAFF.

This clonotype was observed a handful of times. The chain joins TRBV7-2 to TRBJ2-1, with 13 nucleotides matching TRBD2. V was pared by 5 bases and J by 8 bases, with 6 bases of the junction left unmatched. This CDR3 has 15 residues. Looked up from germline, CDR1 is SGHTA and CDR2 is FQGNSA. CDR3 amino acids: CASSGGLAGFDEQFF. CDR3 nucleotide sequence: TGTGCCAGCAGCGGGGGACTAGCGGGGTTCGATGAGCAGTTCTTC.

The CDR3 reads CSATGAGGGTDTQYF. The CDR3 DNA reads as TGCAGTGCAACGGGGGCCGGGGGCGGTACAGATACGCAGTATTTT. This chain links TRBV20-1 with TRBJ2-3, with D tentatively TRBD1 or TRBD2 (6 bases each). V lost 6 bases to trimming and J lost 3 bases, with 19 bases between them. The germline V gene has CDR1 DFQATT and CDR2 SNEGSKA (reference sequence). CDR3 length: 15 residues.

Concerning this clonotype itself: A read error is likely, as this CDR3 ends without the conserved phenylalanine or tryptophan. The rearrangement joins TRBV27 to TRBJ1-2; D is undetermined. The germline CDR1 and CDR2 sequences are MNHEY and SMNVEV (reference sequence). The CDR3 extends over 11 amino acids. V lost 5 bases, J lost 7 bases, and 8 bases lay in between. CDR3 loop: CASSGAAGYTL. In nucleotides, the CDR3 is TGTGCCAGCAGTGGAGCGGCTGGCTACACCCTC.

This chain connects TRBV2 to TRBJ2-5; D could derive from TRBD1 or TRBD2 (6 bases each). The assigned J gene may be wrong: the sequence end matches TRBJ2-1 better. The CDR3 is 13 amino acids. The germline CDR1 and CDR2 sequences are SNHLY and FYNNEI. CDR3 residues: CASLGGYQETQFF. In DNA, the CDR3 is TGTGCCAGCTTAGGGGGGTACCAAGAGACCCAGTTCTTC.

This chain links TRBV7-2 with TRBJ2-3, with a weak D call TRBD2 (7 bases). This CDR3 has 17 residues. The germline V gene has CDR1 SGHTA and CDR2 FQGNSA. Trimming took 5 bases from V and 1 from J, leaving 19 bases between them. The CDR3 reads CASSNRRGGAGTDTQYF. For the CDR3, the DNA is TGTGCCAGCAGCAACAGGAGGGGGGGGGCCGGCACAGATACGCAGTATTTT.

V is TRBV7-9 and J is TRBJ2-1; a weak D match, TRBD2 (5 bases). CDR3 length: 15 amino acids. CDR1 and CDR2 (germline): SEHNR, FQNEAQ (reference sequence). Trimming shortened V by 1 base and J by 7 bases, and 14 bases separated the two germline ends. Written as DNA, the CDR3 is TGTGCCAGCAGCTTAGTAGGACTCCGCTTTAATGAGCAGTTCTTC. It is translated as CASSLVGLRFNEQFF.

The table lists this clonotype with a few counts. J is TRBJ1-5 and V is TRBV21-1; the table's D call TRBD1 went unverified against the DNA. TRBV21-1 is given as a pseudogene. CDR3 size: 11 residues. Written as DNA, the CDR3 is TGTGCCAGCAGAGGGGGTCAGCCCCAGCATTTT. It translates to CASRGGQPQHF.

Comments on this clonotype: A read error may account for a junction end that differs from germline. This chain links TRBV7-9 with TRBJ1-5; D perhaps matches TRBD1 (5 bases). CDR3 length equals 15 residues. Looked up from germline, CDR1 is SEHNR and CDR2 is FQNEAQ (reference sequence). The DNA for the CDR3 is TGTGCCAGCAGCGGAGGGGATGCAGGCAAGCAGCCCCAGCATTTT. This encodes CASSGGDAGKQPQHF.

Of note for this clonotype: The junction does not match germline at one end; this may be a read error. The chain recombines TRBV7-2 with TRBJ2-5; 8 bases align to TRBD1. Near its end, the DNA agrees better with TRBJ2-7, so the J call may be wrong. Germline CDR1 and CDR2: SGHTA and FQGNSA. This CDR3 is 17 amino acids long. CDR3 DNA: TGTGCCGGCAGCTTAGTCGAAAGGGGGACAGGCTACTACGAGCAGTACTTC. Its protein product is CAGSLVERGTGYYEQYF.